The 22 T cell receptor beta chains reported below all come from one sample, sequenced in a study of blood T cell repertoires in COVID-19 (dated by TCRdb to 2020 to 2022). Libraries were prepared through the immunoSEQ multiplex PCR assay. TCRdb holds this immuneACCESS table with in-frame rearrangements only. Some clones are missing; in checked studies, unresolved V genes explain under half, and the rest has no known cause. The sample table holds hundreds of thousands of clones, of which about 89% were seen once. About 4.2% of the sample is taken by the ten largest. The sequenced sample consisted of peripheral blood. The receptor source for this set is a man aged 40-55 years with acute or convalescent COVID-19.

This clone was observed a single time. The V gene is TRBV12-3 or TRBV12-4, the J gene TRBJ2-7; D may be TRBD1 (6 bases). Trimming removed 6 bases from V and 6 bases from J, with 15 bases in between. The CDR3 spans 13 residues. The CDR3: CASSYLQQGEQYF. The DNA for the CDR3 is TGTGCCAGCAGCTATCTCCAACAGGGCGAGCAGTACTTC.

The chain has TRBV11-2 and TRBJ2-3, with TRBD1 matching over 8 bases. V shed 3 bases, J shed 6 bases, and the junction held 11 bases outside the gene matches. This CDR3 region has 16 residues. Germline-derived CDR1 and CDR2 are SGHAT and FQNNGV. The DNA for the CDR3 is TGTGCCAGCAGCTTGGGGGCCAACAGGGGGAGGGATACGCAGTATTTT. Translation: CASSLGANRGRDTQYF.

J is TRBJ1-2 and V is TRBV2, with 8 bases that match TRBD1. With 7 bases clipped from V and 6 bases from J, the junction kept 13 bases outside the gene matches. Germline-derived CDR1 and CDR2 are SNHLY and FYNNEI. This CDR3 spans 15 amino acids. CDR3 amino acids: CASTLEGGQENGYTF. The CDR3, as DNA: TGTGCCAGCACCCTGGAGGGGGGACAGGAGAATGGCTACACCTTC. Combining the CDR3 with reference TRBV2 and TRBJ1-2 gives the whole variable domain EPEVTQTPSHQVTQMGQEVILRCVPISNHLYFYWYRQILGQKVEFLVSFYNNEISEKSEIFDDQFSVERPDGSNFTLKIRSTKLEDSAMYFCASTLEGGQENGYTFGSGTRLTVV.

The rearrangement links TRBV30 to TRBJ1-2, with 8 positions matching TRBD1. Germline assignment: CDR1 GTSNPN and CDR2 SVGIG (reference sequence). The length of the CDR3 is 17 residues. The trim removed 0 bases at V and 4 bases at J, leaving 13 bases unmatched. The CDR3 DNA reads TGTGCCTGGAGTGTCGGGTCGGTAGTCGGGACAGGCTATGGCTACACCTTC. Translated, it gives CAWSVGSVVGTGYGYTF.

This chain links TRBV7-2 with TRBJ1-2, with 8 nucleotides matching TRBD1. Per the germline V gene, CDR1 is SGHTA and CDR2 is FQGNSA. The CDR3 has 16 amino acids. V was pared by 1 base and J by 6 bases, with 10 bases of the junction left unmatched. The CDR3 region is CASSLGSSDRVHGYTF. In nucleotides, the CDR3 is TGTGCCAGCAGCTTAGGCTCCTCGGACAGGGTCCATGGCTACACCTTC.

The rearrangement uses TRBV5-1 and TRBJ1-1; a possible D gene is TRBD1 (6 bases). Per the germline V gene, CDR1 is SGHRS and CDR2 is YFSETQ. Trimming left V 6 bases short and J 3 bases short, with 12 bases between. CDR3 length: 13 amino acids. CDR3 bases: TGCGCCAGCAACCTCAGGGGCGACACTGAAGCTTTCTTT. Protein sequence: CASNLRGDTEAFF. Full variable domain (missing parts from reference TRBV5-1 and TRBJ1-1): KAGVTQTPRYLIKTRGQQVTLSCSPISGHRSVSWYQQTPGQGLQFLFEYFSETQRNKGNFPGRFSGRQFSNSRSEMNVSTLELGDSALYLCASNLRGDTEAFFGQGTRLTVV.

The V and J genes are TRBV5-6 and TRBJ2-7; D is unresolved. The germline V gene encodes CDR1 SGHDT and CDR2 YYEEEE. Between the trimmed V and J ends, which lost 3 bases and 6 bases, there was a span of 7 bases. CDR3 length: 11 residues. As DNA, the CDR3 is TGTGCCAGCAGCTATGCACTCGAGCAGTACTTC. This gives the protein CASSYALEQYF.

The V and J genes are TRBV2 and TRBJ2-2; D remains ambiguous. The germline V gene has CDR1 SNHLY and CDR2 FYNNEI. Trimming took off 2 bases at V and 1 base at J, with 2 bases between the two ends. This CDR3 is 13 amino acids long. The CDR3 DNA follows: TGTGCCAGCAGTGAACAGAACACCGGGGAGCTGTTTTTT. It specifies CASSEQNTGELFF. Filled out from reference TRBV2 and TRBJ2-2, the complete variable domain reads EPEVTQTPSHQVTQMGQEVILRCVPISNHLYFYWYRQILGQKVEFLVSFYNNEISEKSEIFDDQFSVERPDGSNFTLKIRSTKLEDSAMYFCASSEQNTGELFFGEGSRLTVL.

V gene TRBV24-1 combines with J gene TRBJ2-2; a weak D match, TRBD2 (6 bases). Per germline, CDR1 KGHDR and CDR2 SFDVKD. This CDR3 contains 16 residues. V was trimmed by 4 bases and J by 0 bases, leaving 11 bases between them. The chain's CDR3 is CATSDPGTSNTGELFF. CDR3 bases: TGTGCCACCAGTGACCCCGGGACTTCGAACACCGGGGAGCTGTTTTTT.

CDR3 in DNA: TGTGCCAGCAGAAGAGGAAATCAGCCCCAGCATTTT. This codes for CASRRGNQPQHF. The chain uses TRBV6-5 and TRBJ1-5; D unresolved. The CDR3 contains 12 residues. V was cut by 6 bases and J by 4 bases, with 7 bases left in between. Per the germline V gene, CDR1 is MNHEY and CDR2 is SVGAGI.

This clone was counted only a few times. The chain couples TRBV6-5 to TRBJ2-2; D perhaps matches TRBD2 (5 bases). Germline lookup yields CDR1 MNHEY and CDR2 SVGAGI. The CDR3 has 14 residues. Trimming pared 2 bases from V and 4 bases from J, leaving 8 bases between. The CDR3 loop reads CASSYTEVTGELFF. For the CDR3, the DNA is TGTGCCAGCAGTTACACGGAGGTCACCGGGGAGCTGTTTTTT.

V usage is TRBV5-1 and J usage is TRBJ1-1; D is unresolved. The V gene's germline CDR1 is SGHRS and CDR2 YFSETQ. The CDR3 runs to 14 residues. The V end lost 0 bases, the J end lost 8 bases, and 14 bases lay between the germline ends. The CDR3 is CASSLASGLREAFF. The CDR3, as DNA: TGCGCCAGCAGCTTGGCCTCGGGTTTGAGGGAAGCTTTCTTT.

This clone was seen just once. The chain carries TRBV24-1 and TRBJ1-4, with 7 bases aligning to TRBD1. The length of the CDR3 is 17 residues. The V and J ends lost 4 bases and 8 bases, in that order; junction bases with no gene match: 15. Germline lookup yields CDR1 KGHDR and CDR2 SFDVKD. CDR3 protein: CATSDPKGGQAREKLFF. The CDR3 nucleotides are TGTGCCACCAGTGACCCGAAGGGTGGACAGGCGAGGGAAAAACTGTTTTTT.

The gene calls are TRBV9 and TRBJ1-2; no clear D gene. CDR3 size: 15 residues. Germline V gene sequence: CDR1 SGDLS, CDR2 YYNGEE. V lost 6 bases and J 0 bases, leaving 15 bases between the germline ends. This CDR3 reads CASTLEAVANYGYTF. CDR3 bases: TGTGCCAGCACGTTGGAGGCCGTAGCTAACTATGGCTACACCTTC.

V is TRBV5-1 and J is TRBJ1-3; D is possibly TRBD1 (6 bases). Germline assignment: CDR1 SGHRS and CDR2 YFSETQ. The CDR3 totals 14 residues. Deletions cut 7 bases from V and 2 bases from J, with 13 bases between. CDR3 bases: TGCGCCAGCGCCCTGGCAGGGGCTGGAAACACCATATATTTT. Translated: CASALAGAGNTIYF.

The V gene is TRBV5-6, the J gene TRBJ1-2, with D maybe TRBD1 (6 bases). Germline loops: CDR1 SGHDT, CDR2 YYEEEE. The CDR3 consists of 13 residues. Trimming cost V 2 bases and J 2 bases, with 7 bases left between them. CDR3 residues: CASSFTGNYGYTF. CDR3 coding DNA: TGTGCCAGCAGCTTTACAGGGAACTATGGCTACACCTTC.

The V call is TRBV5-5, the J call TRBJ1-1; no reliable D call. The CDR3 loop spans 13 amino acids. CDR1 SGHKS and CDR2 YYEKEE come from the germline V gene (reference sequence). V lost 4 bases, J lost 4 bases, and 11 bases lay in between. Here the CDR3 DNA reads TGTGCCAGCAGCCGGGTGCTAAGCACTGAAGCTTTCTTT. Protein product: CASSRVLSTEAFF. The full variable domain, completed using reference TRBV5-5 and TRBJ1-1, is DAGVTQSPTHLIKTRGQQVTLRCSPISGHKSVSWYQQVLGQGPQFIFQYYEKEERGRGNFPDRFSARQFPNYSSELNVNALLLGDSALYLCASSRVLSTEAFFGQGTRLTVV.

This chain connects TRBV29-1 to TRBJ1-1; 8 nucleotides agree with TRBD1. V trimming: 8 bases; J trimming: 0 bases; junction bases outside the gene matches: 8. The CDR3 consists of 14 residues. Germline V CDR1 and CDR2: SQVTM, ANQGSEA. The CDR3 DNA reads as TGCAGCCTCGGGAGGACAGGGTTGAACACTGAAGCTTTCTTT. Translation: CSLGRTGLNTEAFF.

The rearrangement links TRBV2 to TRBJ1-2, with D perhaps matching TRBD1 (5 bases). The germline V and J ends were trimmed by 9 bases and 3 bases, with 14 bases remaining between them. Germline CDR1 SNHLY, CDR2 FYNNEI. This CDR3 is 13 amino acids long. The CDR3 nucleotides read TGTGCCAGTACACAGGATCAAGACTATGGCTACACCTTC. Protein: CASTQDQDYGYTF.

DNA for the CDR3: TGTGCCAGCAGTTTCTCCCAGGCCCGAACTGAAGCTTTCTTT. Protein sequence: CASSFSQARTEAFF. The chain carries TRBV27 and TRBJ1-1; D is unresolved. Germline V gene data show CDR1 as MNHEY and CDR2 as SMNVEV (reference sequence). This CDR3 comprises 14 residues. V lost 3 bases and J 5 bases, leaving 13 bases between the germline ends.

The CDR3 protein is CASSLMGADNEQFF. DNA for the CDR3: TGCGCCAGCAGCTTGATGGGGGCAGACAATGAGCAGTTCTTC. The J gene is TRBJ2-1, the V gene TRBV5-1, with a weak D call TRBD1 (6 bases). Looked up from germline, CDR1 is SGHRS and CDR2 is YFSETQ. V shed 1 base and J shed 5 bases, with 10 bases lying between them. This CDR3 spans 14 amino acids.

CDR3 amino acids: CASSVDPGSYEQYF. The CDR3 DNA is TGTGCCAGCAGCGTAGATCCGGGGTCCTACGAGCAGTACTTC. The chain carries TRBV9 and TRBJ2-7; a possible D gene is TRBD2 (5 bases). The length of the CDR3 is 14 residues. The germline gives CDR1 SGDLS, CDR2 YYNGEE. V was pared by 0 bases and J by 1 base, with 8 bases between.